This record looks at one TCR beta chain sequence and its context. What it binds is not known. Primers: 60 Vbeta forward and 13 Jbeta reverse. Profiling relied on immunoSEQ multiplex PCR, and the TCRdb table lists in-frame clones only, not all of them. Of fewer than 150,000 clones in the sample, around 80% are singletons; the top ten hold less than 1.5%. These data belong to a study of cytomegalovirus exposure and HLA in healthy donors. Study-wide findings and caveats: A later analysis linked 16,951 TCR beta sequences to HLA alleles at 0.05 false discovery rate. Common viral pathogens (according to a later analysis) appeared linked to several of the most significant clusters.

This CDR3 spans 13 amino acids. With V trimmed by 4 bases and J by 10 bases, 8 bases remained unmatched. The V gene's germline CDR1 is SGHRS and CDR2 YFSETQ. This chain joins TRBV5-1 and TRBJ1-1; 9 positions agree with TRBD1. The material sequenced was PBMCs. The receptor was derived from a female donor in good health and CMV-seronegative. CDR3: CASSHPGTGRAFF. In nucleotides, the CDR3 is TGCGCCAGCAGCCACCCAGGGACAGGGAGAGCTTTCTTT.